This TCR beta chain was profiled in a study of OX40 agonist ivuxolimab in advanced cancers. Overall study: The diagnoses of dose-escalation patients were hepatocellular carcinoma, melanoma, renal cell or head and neck cancer.

This CDR3 contains 22 residues. V lost 4 bases, J lost 1 base, and 34 bases lay in between. Clones were read by immunoSEQ multiplex PCR, and TCRdb kept only the in-frame ones, dropping some. Of tens of thousands of clones listed, roughly 80% are singletons. The source material was CD4+ or CD8+ T cells sorted from blood, sampled in a trial of the OX40 agonist ivuxolimab. The V gene is TRBV23-1, the J gene TRBJ1-2; unclear D gene. TRBV23-1 is reported as an ORF; its role is uncertain. The sequence came from an adult with an advanced solid tumor such as melanoma, head and neck, liver or kidney cancer. Here the CDR3 reads CASSRVNLSVGRPYRINYGYTF. CDR3 coding DNA: TGCGCCAGCAGTCGGGTGAACCTAAGTGTCGGGCGTCCATATCGAATTAACTATGGCTACACCTTC.